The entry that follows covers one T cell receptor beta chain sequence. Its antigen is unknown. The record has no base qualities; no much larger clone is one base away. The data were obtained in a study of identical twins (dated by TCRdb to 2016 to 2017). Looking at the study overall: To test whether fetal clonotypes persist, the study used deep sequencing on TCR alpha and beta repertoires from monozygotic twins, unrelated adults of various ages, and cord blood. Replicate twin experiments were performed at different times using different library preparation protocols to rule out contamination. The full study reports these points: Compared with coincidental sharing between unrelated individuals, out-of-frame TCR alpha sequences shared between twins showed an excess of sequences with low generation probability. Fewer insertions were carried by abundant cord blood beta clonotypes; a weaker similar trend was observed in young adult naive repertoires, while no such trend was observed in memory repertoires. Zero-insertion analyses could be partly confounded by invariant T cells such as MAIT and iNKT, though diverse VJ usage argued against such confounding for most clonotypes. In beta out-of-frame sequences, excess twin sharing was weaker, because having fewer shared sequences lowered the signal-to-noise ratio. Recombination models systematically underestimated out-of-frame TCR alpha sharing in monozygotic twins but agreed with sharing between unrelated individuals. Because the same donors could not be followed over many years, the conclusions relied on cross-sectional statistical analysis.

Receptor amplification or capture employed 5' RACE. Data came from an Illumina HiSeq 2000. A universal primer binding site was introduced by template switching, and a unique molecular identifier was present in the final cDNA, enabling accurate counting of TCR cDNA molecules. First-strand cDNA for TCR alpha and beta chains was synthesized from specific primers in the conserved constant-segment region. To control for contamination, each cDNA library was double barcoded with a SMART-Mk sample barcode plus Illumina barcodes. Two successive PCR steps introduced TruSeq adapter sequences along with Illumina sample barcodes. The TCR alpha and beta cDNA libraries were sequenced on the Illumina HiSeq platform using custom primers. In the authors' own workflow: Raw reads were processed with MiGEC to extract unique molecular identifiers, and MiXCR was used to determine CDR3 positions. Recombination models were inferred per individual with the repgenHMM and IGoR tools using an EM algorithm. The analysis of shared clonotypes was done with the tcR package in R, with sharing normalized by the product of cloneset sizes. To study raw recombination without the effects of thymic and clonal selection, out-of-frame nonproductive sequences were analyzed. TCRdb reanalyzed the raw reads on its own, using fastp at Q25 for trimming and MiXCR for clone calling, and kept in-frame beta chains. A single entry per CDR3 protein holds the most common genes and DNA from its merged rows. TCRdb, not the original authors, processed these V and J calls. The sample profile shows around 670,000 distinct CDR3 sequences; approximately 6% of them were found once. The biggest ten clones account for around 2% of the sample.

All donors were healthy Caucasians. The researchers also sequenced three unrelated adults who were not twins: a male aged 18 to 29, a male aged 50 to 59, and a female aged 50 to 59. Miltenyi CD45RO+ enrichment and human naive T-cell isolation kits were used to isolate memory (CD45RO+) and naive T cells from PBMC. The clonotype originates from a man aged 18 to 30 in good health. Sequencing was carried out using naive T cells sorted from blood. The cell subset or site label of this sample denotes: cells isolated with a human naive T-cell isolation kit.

The CDR3 loop reads CATSPPGGPYEQYF. The DNA sequence is as follows: TGTGCCACCAGCCCCCCGGGAGGGCCATACGAGCAGTACTTC. The chain uses TRBV6-2 or TRBV6-3 and TRBJ2-7, and TRBD2 matches 8 of the central bases. The germline V gene provides CDR1 MNHEY and CDR2 SVGEGT. Trimming removed 10 bases from V and 4 bases from J; the gene matches leave 12 bases unexplained. Inclusive of the bounding cysteine and phenylalanine, the CDR3 is 14 residues long. The entry retains the CDR3 DNA only, 42 bases that are in frame from base 1.